This T cell receptor beta chain was sequenced in a study of cytomegalovirus exposure and HLA in healthy donors. Study-wide results and limits: Immune exposure information available was restricted to CMV serostatus. Judged likely to be a sequencing artifact was a cluster of highly shared sequence variants. Reports credit the classifier with highly specific, highly sensitive diagnosis of cytomegalovirus status. Later analysis suggested most CMV-associated TCR beta chains were HLA-restricted.

The CDR3 spans 16 residues. V trimming: 2 bases; J trimming: 4 bases; junction bases outside the gene matches: 5. Germline CDR1 KGHSH, CDR2 LQKENI. With regard to this clone: What it binds is unknown.

The PCR had 60 Vbeta and 13 Jbeta primers. TCRdb's copy holds only in-frame clones and misses some; the assay was immunoSEQ multiplex PCR. The sample lists 95,000 to 150,000 clones, about 76% seen once, with roughly 31% in the top ten. Sequenced input: PBMCs. The sequence was collected from a man aged 60 to 69 in good health and CMV-seropositive. The chain is built from TRBV18 and TRBJ2-2, with 9 bases aligning to TRBD2. CDR3 protein: CASSPRIAGATGELFF. In nucleotides, the CDR3 is TGTGCCAGCTCACCAAGGATAGCGGGAGCCACCGGGGAGCTGTTTTTT.